The 20 T cell receptor beta chains reported below all come from one sample, sequenced in a study of blood T cell repertoires in COVID-19. Profiling relied on immunoSEQ multiplex PCR, and the TCRdb table lists in-frame clones only, not all of them. The data contain some 230,000 clones, 75% to 85% of them seen just once; the ten biggest clones take up around 6.8%. The material sequenced was peripheral blood. The receptors stem from a woman aged 45-65 years with acute or convalescent COVID-19.

The J gene is TRBJ2-3, the V gene TRBV7-9; tentative D call: TRBD1 (5 bases). The V gene's germline CDR1 is SEHNR and CDR2 FQNEAQ (reference sequence). V lost 4 bases and J lost 2, with 10 bases in between. This CDR3 spans 14 amino acids. The CDR3 coding sequence is TGTGCCAGCAGCTACCGGACAATCACAGATACGCAGTATTTT. This codes for CASSYRTITDTQYF. The variable domain in full, completed from reference TRBV7-9 and TRBJ2-3, reads DTGVSQNPRHKITKRGQNVTFRCDPISEHNRLYWYRQTLGQGPEFLTYFQNEAQLEKSRLLSDRFSAERPKGSFSTLEIQRTEQGDSAMYLCASSYRTITDTQYFGPGTRLTVL.

V and J are TRBV11-2 and TRBJ1-6, with TRBD1 matching 7 bases. The CDR3 extends over 15 amino acids. V shed 1 base, J shed 5 bases, and the junction held 2 bases outside the gene matches. CDR1 is SGHAT and CDR2 is FQNNGV in the germline V gene. As DNA, the CDR3 is TGTGCCAGCAGCTTAGCGGGACAGCATAATTCACCCCTCCACTTT. Its translation is CASSLAGQHNSPLHF.

V gene TRBV12-3 or TRBV12-4 combines with J gene TRBJ2-7, with a weak D call TRBD1 (5 bases). The CDR3 spans 12 residues. V was clipped by 6 bases and J by 3 bases, with 9 bases between them. The CDR3 is CASSPGHYEQYF. The CDR3 DNA sequence: TGTGCCAGCAGCCCCGGACACTACGAGCAGTACTTC.

A word on this clone: The sample has other DNA sequences that encode this CDR3 too. The J gene is TRBJ2-2, the V gene TRBV5-1, with 7 bases lining up with TRBD1. The CDR3 has 14 residues. Germline V gene data show CDR1 as SGHRS and CDR2 as YFSETQ. V shed 0 bases and J 5 bases; nucleotides not matched to a gene: 1. CDR3 in amino acids: CASSLGQGTGELFF. The CDR3 DNA reads as TGCGCCAGCAGCTTGGGACAGGGAACCGGGGAGCTGTTTTTT.

The rearrangement joins TRBV7-2 to TRBJ2-5; 9 nucleotides match TRBD2. The trim removed 0 bases at V and 4 bases at J, leaving 6 bases unmatched. The CDR3 contains 16 residues. CDR1 is SGHTA, CDR2 FQGNSA, per germline. This chain's CDR3 is CASSLAAGGRRETQYF. The CDR3 bases are TGTGCCAGCAGCTTAGCTGCGGGGGGGAGGAGAGAGACCCAGTACTTC. Drawing the rest from reference TRBV7-2 and TRBJ2-5, the complete variable domain is GAGVSQSPSNKVTEKGKDVELRCDPISGHTALYWYRQSLGQGLEFLIYFQGNSAPDKSGLPSDRFSAERTGGSVSTLTIQRTQQEDSAVYLCASSLAAGGRRETQYFGPGTRLLVL.

V usage is TRBV7-2 and J usage is TRBJ1-5; D is unresolved. Germline CDR1 reads SGHTA; CDR2 reads FQGNSA. The CDR3 has 15 amino acids. V lost 1 base, J lost 0 bases, and 7 bases lay in between. This chain's CDR3 is CASSLGSSSNQPQHF. The CDR3 DNA reads TGTGCCAGCAGCTTAGGGAGCAGTAGCAATCAGCCCCAGCATTTT. The entire variable domain, with the rest obtained from reference TRBV7-2 and TRBJ1-5, is as follows: GAGVSQSPSNKVTEKGKDVELRCDPISGHTALYWYRQSLGQGLEFLIYFQGNSAPDKSGLPSDRFSAERTGGSVSTLTIQRTQQEDSAVYLCASSLGSSSNQPQHFGDGTRLSIL.

This clone was observed once. The V gene is TRBV13, the J gene TRBJ2-3; 12 bases are shared with TRBD2. Germline V gene lookup returns CDR1 PRHDT and CDR2 FYEKMQ (reference sequence). J was trimmed by 4 bases and V by 4 bases; bases with no gene match: 6. The CDR3 has 16 residues. The CDR3: CASSSRLAGAADTQYF. The DNA for the CDR3 is TGTGCCAGCAGCTCCCGACTAGCGGGAGCGGCAGATACGCAGTATTTT.

This sequence joins TRBV13 and TRBJ2-1; TRBD2 matches at 8 bases. This CDR3 has 16 residues. Per the germline V gene, CDR1 is PRHDT and CDR2 is FYEKMQ (reference sequence). After removal of 2 bases from V and 12 bases from J, the junction contained 15 bases not matched to a gene. For the CDR3, the DNA is TGTGCCAGCAGCTTACGGGGAGCGGGAGTCTTAGGGGGGCAGTTCTTC. Translation gives CASSLRGAGVLGGQFF.

J is TRBJ1-2 and V is TRBV2, with 9 bases lining up with TRBD1. The CDR3 length is 13 residues. The germline V gene encodes CDR1 SNHLY and CDR2 FYNNEI. The V gene end was trimmed by 4 bases and the J gene end by 6 bases; junction bases not matched to a gene: 3. The CDR3 sequence: CASSGTGEDGYTF. For the CDR3, the DNA is TGTGCCAGCAGTGGGACAGGGGAGGATGGCTACACCTTC. Supplemented by reference TRBV2 and TRBJ1-2, the full variable domain reads EPEVTQTPSHQVTQMGQEVILRCVPISNHLYFYWYRQILGQKVEFLVSFYNNEISEKSEIFDDQFSVERPDGSNFTLKIRSTKLEDSAMYFCASSGTGEDGYTFGSGTRLTVV.

The chain links TRBV30 to TRBJ1-2; 9 bases align to TRBD1. Germline CDR1 is GTSNPN and CDR2 is SVGIG (reference sequence). Unmatched junction bases numbered 3, after V lost 2 bases and J lost 2 bases. The CDR3 length is 14 residues. CDR3 sequence reads: CAWSLGQGNYGYTF. The CDR3, as DNA: TGTGCCTGGAGTCTCGGACAGGGGAACTATGGCTACACCTTC.

The J gene is TRBJ2-3, the V gene TRBV6-1, with 9 nucleotides matching TRBD2. V lost 1 base to trimming and J lost 2 bases; unmatched junction nucleotides: 4. The CDR3 covers 16 residues. In germline, CDR1 is MNHNS, CDR2 SASEGT. DNA of the CDR3: TGTGCCAGCAGTGAAGTAGGCGGGGGGGACACAGATACGCAGTATTTT. Translation gives CASSEVGGGDTDTQYF.

The rearrangement uses TRBV3-1 (or the pseudogene TRBV3-2) and TRBJ1-2; TRBD1 is a possible D gene (5 bases). Germline V gene data show CDR1 as LGHDT and CDR2 as YNNKEL (reference sequence). Trimming cost V 1 base and J 4 bases, with 10 bases left between them. This CDR3 is built from 14 residues. CDR3 sequence (DNA): TGTGCCAGCAGCCAAGGCCAGGGTGTCTATGGCTACACCTTC. Amino acids: CASSQGQGVYGYTF.

The chain links TRBV28 to TRBJ2-7; D remains unclear. The CDR3 length is 12 residues. CDR1 and CDR2 from the germline V gene are MDHEN and SYDVKM. V was clipped by 6 bases and J by 2 bases, with 8 bases between them. CDR3 residues: CASRSEAYEQYF. The CDR3, as DNA: TGTGCCAGCAGAAGCGAGGCCTACGAGCAGTACTTC.

This chain uses TRBV30 with TRBJ2-5; D perhaps matches TRBD2 (5 bases). V lost 2 bases and J 5 bases, leaving 18 bases between the germline ends. The CDR3 length is 15 residues. Germline values: CDR1 GTSNPN, CDR2 SVGIG (reference sequence). CDR3 region: CAWSSLPTGKETQYF. CDR3 nucleotides: TGTGCCTGGAGTTCCCTTCCTACGGGGAAGGAGACCCAGTACTTC.

V is TRBV23-1 and J is TRBJ2-7; TRBD1 matches at 7 bases. TRBV23-1 is reported as an ORF; its role is uncertain. The length of the CDR3 is 17 residues. V lost 0 bases to trimming and J lost 1 base; unmatched junction nucleotides: 9. This CDR3 is CASSQSTPGTASYEQYF. The CDR3 coding sequence is TGCGCCAGCAGTCAATCGACCCCCGGGACAGCATCCTACGAGCAGTACTTC.

The chain joins TRBV6-5 to TRBJ2-7; TRBD2 might be the D (5 bases). The CDR3 has 14 amino acids. The germline gives CDR1 MNHEY, CDR2 SVGAGI. V lost 5 bases and J lost 0, with 11 bases in between. CDR3 bases: TGTGCCAGCAGTCGGACTGCCAGCTCCTACGAGCAGTACTTC. Protein product: CASSRTASSYEQYF.

The chain couples TRBV5-1 to TRBJ2-4; TRBD1 matches 9 bases. This CDR3 is built from 17 residues. Germline V gene lookup returns CDR1 SGHRS and CDR2 YFSETQ. With V trimmed by 3 bases and J by 5 bases, 12 bases remained unmatched. CDR3 nucleotides: TGCGCCAGCAGCTCAAAACTAGGACAGGGGAGGGAAAACATTCAGTACTTC. Protein product: CASSSKLGQGRENIQYF.

This clone has more than one count but fewer than ten. This sequence joins TRBV2 and TRBJ1-1, with a possible D match to TRBD1 (5 bases). Trimming removed 8 bases from V and 4 bases from J, with 11 bases in between. This CDR3 is 12 amino acids long. From germline, CDR1 is SNHLY and CDR2 FYNNEI. CDR3 sequence (DNA): TGTGCCAGCGGTCGGGGGGGCACTGAAGCTTTCTTT. Encoded protein: CASGRGGTEAFF.

The rearrangement links TRBV19 to TRBJ2-2; D possibly corresponds to TRBD1 (6 bases). The CDR3 runs 14 residues. V lost 3 bases to trimming and J lost 3 bases, with 8 bases between them. Germline values: CDR1 LNHDA, CDR2 SQIVND (reference sequence). The CDR3 is CASSMTGYTGELFF. The CDR3, as DNA: TGTGCCAGTAGTATGACAGGATACACCGGGGAGCTGTTTTTT. The whole variable domain, remainder taken from reference TRBV19 and TRBJ2-2, is DGGITQSPKYLFRKEGQNVTLSCEQNLNHDAMYWYRQDPGQGLRLIYYSQIVNDFQKGDIAEGYSVSREKKESFPLTVTSAQKNPTAFYLCASSMTGYTGELFFGEGSRLTVL.

The V and J genes are TRBV25-1 and TRBJ1-4, with D hard to call. CDR1 MGHDK and CDR2 SYGVNS come from the germline V gene. The germline V and J ends were trimmed by 8 bases and 12 bases, with 13 bases remaining between them. This CDR3 has 11 amino acids. The CDR3 nucleotides read TGTGCCAGCGCTGTTGGTGGAGAACTGTTTTTT. Translating it yields CASAVGGELFF.